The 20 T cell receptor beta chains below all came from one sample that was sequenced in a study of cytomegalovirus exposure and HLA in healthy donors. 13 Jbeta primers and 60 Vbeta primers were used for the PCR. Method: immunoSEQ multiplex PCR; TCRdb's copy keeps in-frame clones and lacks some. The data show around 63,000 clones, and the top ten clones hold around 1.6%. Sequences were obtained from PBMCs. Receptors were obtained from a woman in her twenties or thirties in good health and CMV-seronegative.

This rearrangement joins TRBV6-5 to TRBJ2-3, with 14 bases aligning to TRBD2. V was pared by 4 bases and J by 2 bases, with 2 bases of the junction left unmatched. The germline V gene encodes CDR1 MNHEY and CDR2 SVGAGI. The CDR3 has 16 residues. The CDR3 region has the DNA TGTGCCAGCAGTTTGACTAGCGGGGGGGCCACAGATACGCAGTATTTT. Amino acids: CASSLTSGGATDTQYF.

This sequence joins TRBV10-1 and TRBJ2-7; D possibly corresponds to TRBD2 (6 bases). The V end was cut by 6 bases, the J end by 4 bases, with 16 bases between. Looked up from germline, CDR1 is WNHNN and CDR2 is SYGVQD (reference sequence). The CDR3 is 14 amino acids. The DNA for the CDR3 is TGCGCCAGCAGCGAGGGGACTGAGTATTACGAGCAGTACTTC. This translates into CASSEGTEYYEQYF.

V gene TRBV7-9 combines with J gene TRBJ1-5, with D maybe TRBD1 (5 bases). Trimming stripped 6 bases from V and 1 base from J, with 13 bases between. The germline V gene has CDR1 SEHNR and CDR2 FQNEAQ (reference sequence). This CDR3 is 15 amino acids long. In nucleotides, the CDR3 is TGTGCCAGCAGTGACTTTGGGGGGAGCAATCAGCCCCAGCATTTT. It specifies CASSDFGGSNQPQHF.

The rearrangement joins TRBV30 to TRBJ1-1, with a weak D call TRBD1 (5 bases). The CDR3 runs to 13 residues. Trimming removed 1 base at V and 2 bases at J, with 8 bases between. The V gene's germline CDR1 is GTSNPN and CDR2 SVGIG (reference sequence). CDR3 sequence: CAWSGQFNTEAFF. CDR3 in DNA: TGTGCCTGGAGTGGACAGTTTAACACTGAAGCTTTCTTT.

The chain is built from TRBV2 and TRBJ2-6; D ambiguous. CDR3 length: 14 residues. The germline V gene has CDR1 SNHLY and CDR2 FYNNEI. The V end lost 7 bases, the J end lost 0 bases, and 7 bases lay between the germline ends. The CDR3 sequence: CASMGNSGANVLTF. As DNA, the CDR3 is TGTGCCAGCATGGGCAACTCTGGGGCCAACGTCCTGACTTTC.

The CDR3 nucleotides are TGCGCCAGCAGCTTGGCAGAATCCCCCTACAATGAGCAGTTCTTC. This translates into CASSLAESPYNEQFF. V is TRBV5-1 and J is TRBJ2-1, with D hard to call. V dropped 0 bases and J dropped 2 bases, with 9 bases sitting between them. The CDR3 has 15 residues. Germline assignment: CDR1 SGHRS and CDR2 YFSETQ.

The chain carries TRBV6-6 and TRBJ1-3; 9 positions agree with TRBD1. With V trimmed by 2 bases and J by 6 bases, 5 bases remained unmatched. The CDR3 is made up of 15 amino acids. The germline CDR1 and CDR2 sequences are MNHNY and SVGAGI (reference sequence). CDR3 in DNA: TGTGCCAGCAGTTACGAAGGACAGGGGTCAAACACCATATATTTT. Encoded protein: CASSYEGQGSNTIYF.

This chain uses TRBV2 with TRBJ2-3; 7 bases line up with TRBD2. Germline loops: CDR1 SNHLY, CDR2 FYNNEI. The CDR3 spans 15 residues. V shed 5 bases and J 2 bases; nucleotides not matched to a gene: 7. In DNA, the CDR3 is TGTGCCAGCAGTCTATGGGGGGGATCCACAGATACGCAGTATTTT. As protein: CASSLWGGSTDTQYF.

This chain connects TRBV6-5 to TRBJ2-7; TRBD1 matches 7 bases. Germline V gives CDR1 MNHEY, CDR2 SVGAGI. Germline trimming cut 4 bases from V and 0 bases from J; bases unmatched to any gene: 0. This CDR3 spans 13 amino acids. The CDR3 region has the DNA TGTGCCAGCAGTTGGGACAGCTCCTACGAGCAGTACTTC. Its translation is CASSWDSSYEQYF.

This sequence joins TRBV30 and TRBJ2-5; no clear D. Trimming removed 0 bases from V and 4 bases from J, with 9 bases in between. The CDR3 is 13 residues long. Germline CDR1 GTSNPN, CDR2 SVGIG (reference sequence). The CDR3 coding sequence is TGTGCCTGGAGTGTACAGTGGCGAGAGACCCAGTACTTC. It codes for CAWSVQWRETQYF.

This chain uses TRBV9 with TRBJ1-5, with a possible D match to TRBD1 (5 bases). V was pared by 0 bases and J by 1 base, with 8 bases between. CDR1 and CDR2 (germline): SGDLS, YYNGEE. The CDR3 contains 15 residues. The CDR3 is CASSVGGFSNQPQHF. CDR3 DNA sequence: TGTGCCAGCAGCGTAGGGGGCTTCAGCAATCAGCCCCAGCATTTT.

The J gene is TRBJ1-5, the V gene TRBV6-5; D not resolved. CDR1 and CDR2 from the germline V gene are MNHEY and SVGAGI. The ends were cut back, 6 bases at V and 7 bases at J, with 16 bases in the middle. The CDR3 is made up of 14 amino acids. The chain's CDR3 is CASSSGGSRQPQHF. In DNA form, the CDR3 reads TGTGCCAGCAGCTCGGGTGGGAGCCGACAGCCCCAGCATTTT.

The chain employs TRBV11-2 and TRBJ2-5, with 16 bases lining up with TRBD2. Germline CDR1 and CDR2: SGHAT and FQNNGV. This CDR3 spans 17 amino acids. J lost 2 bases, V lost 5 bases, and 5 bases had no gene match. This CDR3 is CASSRGLAGGIQETQYF. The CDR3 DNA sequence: TGTGCCAGCAGCAGGGGACTAGCGGGAGGGATTCAAGAGACCCAGTACTTC. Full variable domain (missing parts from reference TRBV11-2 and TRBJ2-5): EAGVAQSPRYKIIEKRQSVAFWCNPISGHATLYWYQQILGQGPKLLIQFQNNGVVDDSQLPKDRFSAERLKGVDSTLKIQPAKLEDSAVYLCASSRGLAGGIQETQYFGPGTRLLVL.

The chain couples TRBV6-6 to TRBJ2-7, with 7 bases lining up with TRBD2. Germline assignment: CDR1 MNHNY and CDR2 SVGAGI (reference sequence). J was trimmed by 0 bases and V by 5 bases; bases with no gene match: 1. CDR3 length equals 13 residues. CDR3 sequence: CASSTGGSYEQYF. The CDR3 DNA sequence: TGTGCCAGCAGTACGGGGGGCTCCTACGAGCAGTACTTC.

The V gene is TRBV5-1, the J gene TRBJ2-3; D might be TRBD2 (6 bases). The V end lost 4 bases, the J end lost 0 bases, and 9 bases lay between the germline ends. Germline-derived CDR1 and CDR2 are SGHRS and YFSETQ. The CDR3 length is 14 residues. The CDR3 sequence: CASSRDSSTDTQYF. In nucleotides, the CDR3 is TGCGCCAGCAGCCGGGACTCTAGCACAGATACGCAGTATTTT.

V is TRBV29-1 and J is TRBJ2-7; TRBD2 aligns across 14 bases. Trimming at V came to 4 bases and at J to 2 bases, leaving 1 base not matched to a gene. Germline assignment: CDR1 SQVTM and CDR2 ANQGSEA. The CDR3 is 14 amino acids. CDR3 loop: CSVGLAGGAYEQYF. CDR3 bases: TGCAGCGTTGGACTAGCGGGGGGGGCCTACGAGCAGTACTTC.

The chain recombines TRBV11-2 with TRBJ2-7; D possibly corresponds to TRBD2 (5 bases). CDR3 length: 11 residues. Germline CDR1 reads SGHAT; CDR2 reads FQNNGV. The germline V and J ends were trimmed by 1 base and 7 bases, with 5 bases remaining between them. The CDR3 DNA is TGTGCCAGCAGCTTAGGACTAGAGCAGTACTTC. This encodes CASSLGLEQYF. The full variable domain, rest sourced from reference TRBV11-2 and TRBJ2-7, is EAGVAQSPRYKIIEKRQSVAFWCNPISGHATLYWYQQILGQGPKLLIQFQNNGVVDDSQLPKDRFSAERLKGVDSTLKIQPAKLEDSAVYLCASSLGLEQYFGPGTRLTVT.

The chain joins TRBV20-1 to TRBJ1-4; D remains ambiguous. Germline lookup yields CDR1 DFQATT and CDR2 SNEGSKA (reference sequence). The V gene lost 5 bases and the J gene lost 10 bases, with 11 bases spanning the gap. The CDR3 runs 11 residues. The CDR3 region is CSAGGPSKLFF. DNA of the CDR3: TGCAGTGCTGGCGGGCCTTCAAAACTGTTTTTT.

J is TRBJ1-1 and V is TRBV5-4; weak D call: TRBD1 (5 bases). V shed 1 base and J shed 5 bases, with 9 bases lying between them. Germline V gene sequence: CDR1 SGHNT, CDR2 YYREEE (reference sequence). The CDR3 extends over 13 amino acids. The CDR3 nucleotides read TGTGCCAGCAGCTTGTCCGGGGGAACTGAAGCTTTCTTT. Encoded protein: CASSLSGGTEAFF.

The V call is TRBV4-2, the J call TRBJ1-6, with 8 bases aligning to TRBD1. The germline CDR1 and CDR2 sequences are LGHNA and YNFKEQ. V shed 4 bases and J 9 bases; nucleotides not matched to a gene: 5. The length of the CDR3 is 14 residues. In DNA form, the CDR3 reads TGTGCCAGCAGCCCTTCAGGGGGCTCTTCACCCCTCCACTTT. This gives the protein CASSPSGGSSPLHF.